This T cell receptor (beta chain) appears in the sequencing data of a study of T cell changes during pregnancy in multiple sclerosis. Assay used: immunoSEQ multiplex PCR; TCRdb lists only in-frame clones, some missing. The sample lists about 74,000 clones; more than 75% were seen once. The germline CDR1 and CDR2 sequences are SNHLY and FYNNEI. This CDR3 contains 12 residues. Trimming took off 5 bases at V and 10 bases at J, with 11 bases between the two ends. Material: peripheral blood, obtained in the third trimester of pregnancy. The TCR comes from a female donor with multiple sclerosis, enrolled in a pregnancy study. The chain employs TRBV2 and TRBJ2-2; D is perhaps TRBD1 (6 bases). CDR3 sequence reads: CASSTGLEELFF. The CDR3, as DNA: TGTGCCAGCAGTACAGGGCTGGAGGAGCTGTTTTTT.